This record looks at one T cell receptor beta chain sequence and its context. The target antigen is unknown. Deletions cut 2 bases from V and 4 bases from J, with 16 bases between. CDR1 is SGHNT, CDR2 YYREEE, per germline (reference sequence). This CDR3 has 17 amino acids. Some clones are missing from TCRdb's copy, which holds only in-frame ones; the method was immunoSEQ multiplex PCR. The table records about 57,000 clones, roughly 90% of them present only once. The sample belongs to a study of cytomegalovirus exposure and HLA in healthy donors. Whole-study context: The approximately 120 validation repertoires matched the 650 to 850 first-cohort repertoires in platform, a later analysis reported. Overall study findings and caveats: Reports showed the classifier diagnosing cytomegalovirus status with high specificity and sensitivity. Cytomegalovirus-associated TCR beta chains were listed, numbering 164.

This TCR was sampled from a woman aged 18-35 years in good health and CMV-seronegative. The sequencing sample was made of PBMCs. This chain uses TRBV5-4 with TRBJ2-6; a weak D match, TRBD2 (6 bases). DNA of the CDR3: TGTGCCAGCAGCTTACCCCGCGGAGGGGACGGGGCCAACGTCCTGACTTTC. Translating it yields CASSLPRGGDGANVLTF.